The next 21 T cell receptor beta chains were all read from a single sample in a study of shared clonotypes between healthy human individuals. This table comes from immunoSEQ multiplex PCR, and its TCRdb copy is limited to in-frame clones, with some not included. The sample consists of about 1 million clones, roughly 80% of them appearing once. Sequencing used memory CD4+ T cells sorted from blood. Subset described: CD45RA-negative fraction. The receptors were sampled from a young man in good health.

This chain connects TRBV13 to TRBJ2-7, with no clear D. Germline V CDR1 and CDR2: PRHDT, FYEKMQ (reference sequence). Trimming took 3 bases from V and 3 from J, leaving 12 bases between them. The CDR3 loop spans 14 amino acids. The CDR3 bases are TGTGCCAGCAGCTTGCACAGCCTTTACTACGAGCAGTACTTC. Amino acids: CASSLHSLYYEQYF.

The chain has TRBV5-1 and TRBJ2-7; D is perhaps TRBD1 or TRBD2 (5 bases each). This CDR3 region has 13 residues. The germline CDR1 and CDR2 sequences are SGHRS and YFSETQ. The V and J ends lost 5 bases and 0 bases respectively, with 9 bases between them. The CDR3 protein is CASRRDLSYEQYF. In DNA form, the CDR3 reads TGCGCCAGCAGACGGGACCTCTCCTACGAGCAGTACTTC. The full variable domain, in which reference TRBV5-1 and TRBJ2-7 provide the parts outside the CDR3, is KAGVTQTPRYLIKTRGQQVTLSCSPISGHRSVSWYQQTPGQGLQFLFEYFSETQRNKGNFPGRFSGRQFSNSRSEMNVSTLELGDSALYLCASRRDLSYEQYFGPGTRLTVT.

Of note for this clone: The sample contains more than one DNA sequence encoding this CDR3. This rearrangement joins TRBV7-2 to TRBJ1-2, with D unresolved. V was pared by 5 bases and J by 4 bases, with 8 bases between. CDR3 length equals 12 residues. Germline V gives CDR1 SGHTA, CDR2 FQGNSA. The CDR3 sequence: CASSLALYGYTF. Written as DNA, the CDR3 is TGTGCCAGCAGCCTCGCTCTCTATGGCTACACCTTC.

The chain couples TRBV28 to TRBJ1-6; a possible D gene is TRBD1 (5 bases). This CDR3 is 14 amino acids long. Germline loops: CDR1 MDHEN, CDR2 SYDVKM. Deletions cut 7 bases from V and 14 bases from J, with 21 bases between. CDR3: CASKRTEKQVTLHF. CDR3 nucleotide sequence: TGTGCCAGCAAGAGGACGGAGAAACAGGTCACCCTCCACTTT.

V and J are TRBV5-6 and TRBJ1-5, with 9 bases lining up with TRBD1. The CDR3 is made up of 14 amino acids. The V and J ends lost 4 bases and 6 bases, in that order; junction bases with no gene match: 5. Germline V gene sequence: CDR1 SGHDT, CDR2 YYEEEE. The CDR3 region has the DNA TGTGCCAGCAGCGTTACAGGGGGCAGTCAGCCCCAGCATTTT. Encoded protein: CASSVTGGSQPQHF.

V is TRBV5-1 and J is TRBJ2-5; D is uncertain. V was clipped by 0 bases and J by 2 bases, with 11 bases between them. The CDR3 sequence is 15 residues long. Germline V lookup: CDR1 SGHRS, CDR2 YFSETQ. CDR3 region: CASSLAQPGQETQYF. As DNA, the CDR3 is TGCGCCAGCAGCTTGGCGCAACCCGGGCAAGAGACCCAGTACTTC.

This clone was seen only a few times. This chain joins TRBV10-2 and TRBJ1-1; tentatively, D is TRBD1 (6 bases). Germline CDR1 and CDR2: WSHSY and SAAADI. This CDR3 spans 15 amino acids. Trimming left V 3 bases short and J 4 bases short, with 15 bases between. The CDR3 region is CASSEFRGQITEAFF. The CDR3 DNA is TGCGCCAGCAGTGAATTCAGAGGACAGATCACTGAAGCTTTCTTT.

This clone came up many times. V is TRBV11-2 and J is TRBJ2-7; 8 bases align to TRBD2. V trimming: 0 bases; J trimming: 5 bases; junction bases outside the gene matches: 6. This CDR3 has 15 amino acids. CDR1 SGHAT and CDR2 FQNNGV come from the germline V gene. DNA of the CDR3: TGTGCCAGCAGCTTAGATGATATAGCGGGGAACGAGCAGTACTTC. As protein: CASSLDDIAGNEQYF.

J is TRBJ2-1 and V is TRBV5-1; 9 bases match TRBD1. Losses at the gene ends were 2 bases for V and 4 bases for J; bases not matched to a gene: 7. Germline V gene data show CDR1 as SGHRS and CDR2 as YFSETQ. This CDR3 has 16 amino acids. The CDR3 coding sequence is TGCGCCAGCAGCTTAGTCGGGGACAGGGTTTACAATGAGCAGTTCTTC. Protein: CASSLVGDRVYNEQFF. Full variable domain (rest looked up from reference TRBV5-1 and TRBJ2-1): KAGVTQTPRYLIKTRGQQVTLSCSPISGHRSVSWYQQTPGQGLQFLFEYFSETQRNKGNFPGRFSGRQFSNSRSEMNVSTLELGDSALYLCASSLVGDRVYNEQFFGPGTRLTVL.

The rearrangement uses TRBV5-6 and TRBJ2-5; 7 nucleotides line up with TRBD1. This CDR3 contains 16 residues. J lost 2 bases, V lost 1 base, and 8 bases had no gene match. From germline, CDR1 is SGHDT and CDR2 YYEEEE. CDR3 in amino acids: CASSLTERTGQETQYF. The DNA for the CDR3 is TGTGCCAGCAGCTTGACTGAACGGACAGGACAAGAGACCCAGTACTTC.

The rearrangement joins TRBV11-2 to TRBJ2-3; 10 bases align to TRBD2. Germline V lookup: CDR1 SGHAT, CDR2 FQNNGV. This CDR3 is 16 amino acids long. V lost 6 bases and J lost 5; bases outside the gene matches: 11. CDR3 coding DNA: TGTGCCAGCAGTCCACTAGCGGGGCTGAAGAGAGATACGCAGTATTTT. Protein: CASSPLAGLKRDTQYF.

Remarks on this clone: Given a much more abundant clone one base away, this may be a read error. Other DNA variants within this sample encode the same CDR3. The rearrangement uses TRBV30 and TRBJ2-5; D not resolved. Deletions cut 0 bases from V and 4 bases from J, with 6 bases between. Germline V gives CDR1 GTSNPN, CDR2 SVGIG (reference sequence). This CDR3 is built from 12 residues. CDR3 sequence reads: CAWSVQGETQYF. CDR3 bases: TGTGCCTGGAGTGTACAAGGAGAGACCCAGTACTTC.

This clone came up a few times. The rearrangement uses TRBV5-1 and TRBJ1-6, with a weak D call TRBD1 (6 bases). Trimming cost V 4 bases and J 10 bases, with 18 bases left between them. CDR1 and CDR2 from the germline V gene are SGHRS and YFSETQ. The CDR3 loop spans 15 amino acids. CDR3 in amino acids: CASSESQQGGSPLHF. In DNA, the CDR3 is TGCGCCAGCAGCGAATCCCAACAGGGTGGCTCACCCCTCCACTTT.

About this clone: This CDR3 is also generated by other DNA sequences in the sample. J is TRBJ2-3 and V is TRBV20-1; D is unresolved. The ends were cut back, 3 bases at V and 4 bases at J, with 2 bases in the middle. This CDR3 comprises 10 residues. Germline values: CDR1 DFQATT, CDR2 SNEGSKA (reference sequence). CDR3 DNA sequence: TGCAGTGCTAGGGCAGATACGCAGTATTTT. Its protein product is CSARADTQYF.

J is TRBJ1-2 and V is TRBV5-4; TRBD1 aligns across 9 bases. The CDR3 has 17 amino acids. The germline V gene has CDR1 SGHNT and CDR2 YYREEE (reference sequence). V gave up 1 base and J gave up 2 bases; unmatched junction bases: 9. The CDR3 region has the DNA TGTGCCAGCAGCTTGTATACAGGGGGCCCGTTAAACTATGGCTACACCTTC. It encodes CASSLYTGGPLNYGYTF.

This clone occurred many times. Other DNA sequences of this sample code for an identical CDR3. The gene calls are TRBV27 and TRBJ2-3; no definite D call. Germline CDR1 reads MNHEY; CDR2 reads SMNVEV (reference sequence). Trimming left V 3 bases short and J 3 bases short, with 10 bases between. The CDR3 runs 14 residues. CDR3 bases: TGTGCCAGCAGTTTTCAAGGCAGGACAGATACGCAGTATTTT. It is translated as CASSFQGRTDTQYF.

The V call is TRBV7-9, the J call TRBJ2-3; TRBD2 matches 7 bases. The germline V gene encodes CDR1 SEHNR and CDR2 FQNEAQ (reference sequence). V shed 3 bases and J 1 base; nucleotides not matched to a gene: 10. This CDR3 comprises 17 residues. The CDR3 sequence: CASSLGGWAEGTDTQYF. CDR3 bases: TGTGCCAGCAGCTTGGGAGGGTGGGCTGAGGGCACAGATACGCAGTATTTT.

Concerning this clone: This same CDR3 is encoded by further DNA sequences in the sample. V and J are TRBV18 and TRBJ2-7, with D tentatively TRBD1 (5 bases). With 4 bases removed from V and 0 bases from J, the gap between germline ends came to 7 bases. Germline values: CDR1 KGHSH, CDR2 LQKENI. The CDR3 is 13 residues long. The DNA of the CDR3 is TGTGCCAGCTCACGTGACAGCTCCTACGAGCAGTACTTC. Its protein is CASSRDSSYEQYF.

This clone has only one observation. This chain uses TRBV19 with TRBJ1-1; 7 bases map to TRBD1. Germline loops: CDR1 LNHDA, CDR2 SQIVND (reference sequence). CDR3 length: 15 amino acids. V shed 2 bases, J shed 2 bases, and the junction held 5 bases outside the gene matches. DNA for the CDR3: TGTGCCAGTAGTATACGGGACAGAGTTAACACTGAAGCTTTCTTT. Amino acids: CASSIRDRVNTEAFF. The full variable domain, in which reference TRBV19 and TRBJ1-1 provide the parts outside the CDR3, is DGGITQSPKYLFRKEGQNVTLSCEQNLNHDAMYWYRQDPGQGLRLIYYSQIVNDFQKGDIAEGYSVSREKKESFPLTVTSAQKNPTAFYLCASSIRDRVNTEAFFGQGTRLTVV.

The V and J genes are TRBV10-3 and TRBJ2-1; TRBD2 agrees at 10 bases. Looked up from germline, CDR1 is ENHRY and CDR2 is SYGVKD. The CDR3 is 16 residues long. Germline trimming cut 4 bases from V and 4 bases from J; bases unmatched to any gene: 7. The CDR3 bases are TGTGCCATCAGTGTAGCTAGCGGGGGAAGTTACAATGAGCAGTTCTTC. Residues: CAISVASGGSYNEQFF.

V and J are TRBV9 and TRBJ2-5; TRBD2 matches 11 bases. The trim removed 3 bases at V and 5 bases at J, leaving 12 bases unmatched. In germline, CDR1 is SGDLS, CDR2 YYNGEE. The CDR3 extends over 17 amino acids. The CDR3 sequence is CASSGGTSGANLETQYF. The CDR3 DNA sequence: TGTGCCAGCAGCGGGGGGACTAGCGGAGCGAACCTTGAGACCCAGTACTTC. Full variable domain (rest looked up from reference TRBV9 and TRBJ2-5): DSGVTQTPKHLITATGQRVTLRCSPRSGDLSVYWYQQSLDQGLQFLIQYYNGEERAKGNILERFSAQQFPDLHSELNLSSLELGDSALYFCASSGGTSGANLETQYFGPGTRLLVL.